The present entry profiles one TCR beta chain with its context. These data are taken from a study of control samples from healthy donors and cancer patients. Assay used: immunoSEQ multiplex PCR; TCRdb lists only in-frame clones, some missing. The sample consists of 120,000 to 150,000 clones, about nine tenths of them appearing once. Trimming removed 4 bases at V and 10 bases at J, with 15 bases between. Germline CDR1 is MNHEY and CDR2 is SMNVEV (reference sequence). This CDR3 comprises 13 residues. This sequence joins TRBV27 and TRBJ2-3, with unresolved D. Sequenced material: blood. The sequence was collected from a man aged 25-45 years in good health. CDR3 bases: TGTGCCAGCAGTTCCCACCTCATCAGCGCGCAGTATTTT. Protein sequence: CASSSHLISAQYF.